These T cell receptor beta chains were read from a single sample in a study of blood T cell repertoires in COVID-19. Measured with immunoSEQ multiplex PCR; TCRdb has only the in-frame clones, and not every one. The repertoire holds 130,000 to 150,000 clones, with about four fifths as singletons. Sequencing used peripheral blood. The receptors were sampled from a human donor in a cohort sampled during active COVID-19. Both conserved end residues are part of each CDR3. Fields, in order: CDR3 protein, D gene, CDR3 length, J gene, V gene. The D gene is left open where the match is weak.

CDR3: CASSLFSATGELFF; D: -; length: 14; J: TRBJ2-2; V: TRBV5-1
CDR3: CASSKATFSGANVLTF; D: -; length: 16; J: TRBJ2-6; V: TRBV11-1
CDR3: CASSLALVSGRTYEQYF; D: TRBD2; length: 17; J: TRBJ2-7; V: TRBV7-2
CDR3: CAISVPGTTETQYF; D: TRBD2; length: 14; J: TRBJ2-5; V: TRBV10-3
CDR3: CASSSDRALRGELFF; D: TRBD1; length: 15; J: TRBJ2-2; V: TRBV7-2
CDR3: CASNRGIAGGHEQFF; D: TRBD2; length: 15; J: TRBJ2-1; V: TRBV27
CDR3: CSVSGQGTETQYF; D: TRBD1; length: 13; J: TRBJ2-5; V: TRBV29-1
CDR3: CASSRGLAVSYEQYF; D: TRBD2; length: 15; J: TRBJ2-7; V: TRBV7-2
CDR3: CASSIRPDGAGGATQYF; D: TRBD2; length: 17; J: TRBJ2-5; V: TRBV19
CDR3: CASSLPLGGEIDTDTQYF; D: -; length: 18; J: TRBJ2-3; V: TRBV28
CDR3: CASSLRGGAWETQYF; D: TRBD1; length: 15; J: TRBJ2-5; V: TRBV5-4
CDR3: CASSFWTGENSPLHF; D: TRBD1; length: 15; J: TRBJ1-6; V: TRBV5-6
CDR3: CASRPGQGPYEQYF; D: TRBD1; length: 14; J: TRBJ2-7; V: TRBV28
CDR3: CASRTDSGRASDTQYF; D: TRBD2; length: 16; J: TRBJ2-3; V: TRBV6-6
CDR3: CASSGRSGRAYEQYF; D: TRBD2; length: 15; J: TRBJ2-7; V: TRBV6-2/TRBV6-3
CDR3: CASSPPGQGVQYF; D: TRBD1; length: 13; J: TRBJ2-7; V: TRBV12-3/TRBV12-4
CDR3: CASRRTGVTLGREQYF; D: TRBD1; length: 16; J: TRBJ2-7; V: TRBV28
CDR3: CASSLNSLADQPQHF; D: -; length: 15; J: TRBJ1-5; V: TRBV5-1
CDR3: CASSFPEGQATEQFF; D: -; length: 15; J: TRBJ2-1; V: TRBV6-6
CDR3: CASSQPRVRLDEQYF; D: -; length: 15; J: TRBJ2-7; V: TRBV3-1/TRBV3-2
CDR3: CASSGGGQGAYEQFF; D: TRBD1; length: 15; J: TRBJ2-1; V: TRBV9
CDR3: CASRRRTGFSYNEQFF; D: TRBD1; length: 16; J: TRBJ2-1; V: TRBV5-6
CDR3: CASSPRGLYEQYF; D: -; length: 13; J: TRBJ2-7; V: TRBV18
CDR3: CASSFGTSGSPDVMGMYF; D: TRBD2; length: 18; J: TRBJ2-4; V: TRBV5-1
CDR3: CASSYRKGTDYSYSNQPQHF; D: TRBD1; length: 20; J: TRBJ1-5; V: TRBV6-2/TRBV6-3
CDR3: CASSHNRGKKETQYF; D: TRBD1; length: 15; J: TRBJ2-5; V: TRBV3-1/TRBV3-2
CDR3: CASSPPPGREGQYEQYF; D: TRBD2; length: 17; J: TRBJ2-7; V: TRBV7-9
CDR3: CASSTTSGHETQYF; D: TRBD2; length: 14; J: TRBJ2-5; V: TRBV5-1
CDR3: CASSHLGGEETQYF; D: TRBD2; length: 14; J: TRBJ2-5; V: TRBV3-1/TRBV3-2
CDR3: CASSRTDWETQYF; D: -; length: 13; J: TRBJ2-5; V: TRBV6-5
CDR3: CASSLAEAGPRAFF; D: -; length: 14; J: TRBJ1-1; V: TRBV7-9
CDR3: CASSSGTGFYEQYF; D: TRBD1; length: 14; J: TRBJ2-7; V: TRBV19
CDR3: CASSTGTGVYNEQFF; D: TRBD1; length: 15; J: TRBJ2-1; V: TRBV19
CDR3: CATSRGGYSFNQPQHF; D: -; length: 16; J: TRBJ1-5; V: TRBV15
CDR3: CASSQVLAGYNEQFF; D: TRBD2; length: 15; J: TRBJ2-1; V: TRBV3-1/TRBV3-2
CDR3: CASSDQVESPLHF; D: -; length: 13; J: TRBJ1-6; V: TRBV6-1
CDR3: CASSLWSSGSREQYF; D: TRBD2; length: 15; J: TRBJ2-7; V: TRBV7-9